The 15 T cell receptor beta chains in this list originate from one sample, sequenced in a study of T cells in severe cutaneous drug reactions. The iRepertoire multiplex PCR system with TCR subtype-specific primers built both bulk and single-cell libraries. TCRdb reprocessed the multiplex PCR reads; each CDR3 protein has one entry and no DNA is given. Its listing shows some 5,700 distinct CDR3 sequences. The donors had carbamazepine-induced Stevens-Johnson syndrome or toxic epidermal necrolysis. Sequenced input: PBMCs. The receptors here all came from a human donor with a severe cutaneous adverse drug reaction.

The CDR3 is CASSTGENQPQHF. The V call is TRBV7-6, the J call TRBJ1-5; the D call from TCRdb, TRBD1, cannot be confirmed without DNA. In germline, CDR1 is SGHVS, CDR2 FNYEAQ. The length of the CDR3 is 13 residues. The entire variable domain, with the rest obtained from reference TRBV7-6 and TRBJ1-5, is as follows: GAGVSQSPRYKVTKRGQDVALRCDPISGHVSLYWYRQALGQGPEFLTYFNYEAQQDKSGLPNDRFSAERPEGSISTLTIQRTEQRDSAMYRCASSTGENQPQHFGDGTRLSIL.

This clonotype is classed as medium-sized by frequency. The V and J genes are TRBV28 and TRBJ2-7; as DNA is missing, the TRBD1 call by TCRdb cannot be tested. CDR1 and CDR2 from the germline V gene are MDHEN and SYDVKM. The CDR3 covers 15 residues. This CDR3 is CASTDGGQGVYEQYF.

In terms of frequency, this clonotype is medium-sized. The CDR3: CASSSPAALRYNEQFF. The V call is TRBV28, the J call TRBJ2-1; TCRdb outputs TRBD1, but without DNA this stays unchecked. Germline assignment: CDR1 MDHEN and CDR2 SYDVKM. The CDR3 runs 16 residues. Filled out from reference TRBV28 and TRBJ2-1, the complete variable domain reads DVKVTQSSRYLVKRTGEKVFLECVQDMDHENMFWYRQDPGLGLRLIYFSYDVKMKEKGDIPEGYSVSREKKERFSLILESASTNQTSMYLCASSSPAALRYNEQFFGPGTRLTVL.

This clonotype shows up as medium-sized by frequency. V usage is TRBV12-3 or TRBV12-4 and J usage is TRBJ2-5; checking the TCRdb D call of TRBD2 is not possible without DNA. The CDR3 totals 14 residues. The CDR3 loop reads CASRWRDRGETQYF.

This clonotype shows up as medium-sized by frequency. The gene calls are TRBV14 and TRBJ1-1. This CDR3 is 15 amino acids long. Germline V CDR1 and CDR2: SGHDN, FVKESK. The CDR3 protein is CASSQVSSSNTEAFF.

This clonotype is identified as medium-sized from frequency. The chain joins TRBV7-6 to TRBJ2-5; the D call of TRBD1 rests on TCRdb alone, since no DNA is present to check it. CDR1 is SGHVS and CDR2 is FNYEAQ in the germline V gene. This CDR3 is built from 15 residues. The chain's CDR3 is CASSPRGGWQETQYF.

This rearrangement joins TRBV2 to TRBJ2-3; the D gene TCRdb calls, TRBD2, cannot be checked with no DNA. CDR1 SNHLY and CDR2 FYNNEI come from the germline V gene. The CDR3 runs 15 residues. The CDR3: CASCLREGRTDTQYF.

This clonotype registers medium-sized by frequency. This chain joins TRBV7-2 and TRBJ2-6; checking the TCRdb D call of TRBD1 is not possible without DNA. The CDR3 extends over 16 amino acids. Germline CDR1 SGHTA, CDR2 FQGNSA. The CDR3 spells CASSLRGDIVANVLTF.

The CDR3 loop reads CASSPGGPDEQYF. The gene calls are TRBV4-1 and TRBJ2-7; checking the TCRdb D call of TRBD2 is not possible without DNA. The CDR3 extends over 13 amino acids. Germline CDR1 MGHRA, CDR2 YSYEKL.

The V call is TRBV10-3, the J call TRBJ2-3; TCRdb returns TRBD2, unconfirmable since there is no DNA. The CDR3 consists of 15 residues. CDR1 and CDR2 from the germline V gene are ENHRY and SYGVKD. The CDR3 sequence is CAPATSGRDTDTQYF.

V and J are TRBV11-2 and TRBJ2-7; TCRdb's D gene call, TRBD2, goes unchecked for lack of DNA. Germline lookup yields CDR1 SGHAT and CDR2 FQNNGV. The CDR3 length is 16 residues. The CDR3 here is CASSPERLAGGWEQYF.

The rearrangement uses TRBV12-3 or TRBV12-4 and TRBJ2-7; TCRdb names TRBD1, which stays unverified in the absence of DNA. The CDR3 has 14 residues. The CDR3 is CASIQGQGSNEQYF.

This clonotype is identified as medium-sized from frequency. V and J are TRBV12-3 or TRBV12-4 and TRBJ1-5; there is no DNA to check the TCRdb D call of TRBD1. The CDR3 is made up of 13 amino acids. The CDR3 loop is CASSPTGDQPQHF.

This clonotype registers medium-sized by frequency. The chain employs TRBV28 and TRBJ1-1. The CDR3 is 16 amino acids. Germline V CDR1 and CDR2: MDHEN, SYDVKM. The CDR3 sequence: CASSLSGYGLNTEAFF.

The chain employs TRBV14 and TRBJ2-1; TCRdb proposes TRBD2, but this gene call is untestable without DNA. This CDR3 has 12 residues. Per germline, CDR1 SGHDN and CDR2 FVKESK. This CDR3 reads CASSQSPNEQFF.